The clone carrying this T cell receptor beta chain occurred once. Its antigen is undetermined. The primer mix had 60 Vbeta and 13 Jbeta primers. Profiling relied on immunoSEQ multiplex PCR, and the TCRdb table lists in-frame clones only, not all of them. Among some 99,000 clones, over 65% were seen once, and the ten largest hold about 1.8%. Losses at the gene ends were 2 bases for V and 2 bases for J; bases not matched to a gene: 6. The germline V gene encodes CDR1 SGHRS and CDR2 YFSETQ. The CDR3 contains 15 residues. These data come from a study of cytomegalovirus exposure and HLA in healthy donors. Points from the study as a whole: Reportedly, fewer N-insertions than the approximately 610-donor mean appeared in an Asian-associated ancestry cluster in a later analysis.

This chain joins TRBV5-1 and TRBJ1-1, with 7 bases aligning to TRBD1. Sequencing was performed on PBMCs. The sequence was obtained from a male donor in good health and CMV-seronegative. CDR3 amino acids: CASSFRDSPNTEAFF. CDR3 nucleotide sequence: TGCGCCAGCAGCTTCCGGGACAGTCCCAACACTGAAGCTTTCTTT.